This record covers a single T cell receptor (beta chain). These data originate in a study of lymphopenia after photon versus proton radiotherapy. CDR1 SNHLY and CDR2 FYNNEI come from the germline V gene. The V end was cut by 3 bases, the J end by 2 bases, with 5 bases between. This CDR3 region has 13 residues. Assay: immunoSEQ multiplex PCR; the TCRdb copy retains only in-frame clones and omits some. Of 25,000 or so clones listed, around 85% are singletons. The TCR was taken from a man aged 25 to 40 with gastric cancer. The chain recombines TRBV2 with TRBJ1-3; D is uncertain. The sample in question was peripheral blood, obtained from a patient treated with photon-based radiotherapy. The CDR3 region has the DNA TGTGCCAGCAGTGATAATACTGGAAACACCATATATTTT. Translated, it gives CASSDNTGNTIYF.